The 32 T cell receptor beta chains in this list originate from one sample, sequenced in a study of patients and donors after allogeneic stem cell transplantation. One entry per CDR3 protein, called by TCRdb with MiXCR from the RT-PCR reads. The data contain approximately 250,000 distinct CDR3 sequences, roughly 15% of them singletons. Sequenced sample: blood, either unsorted or a sorted T cell fraction (not recorded which). The receptors here all came from a human donor who was either an allogeneic HSCT recipient or a stem cell or donor lymphocyte infusion donor (not recorded which). It is not recorded whose cells these are; they may come from a transplant donor.

The rearrangement uses TRBV4-3 and TRBJ1-4; no clear D. From germline, CDR1 is LGHNA and CDR2 YSLEER. V lost 5 bases and J 0 bases, leaving 13 bases between the germline ends. CDR3 length: 16 residues. The CDR3, as DNA: TGCGCCAGCAGCTATACTCCCGGTGCAACTAATGAAAAACTGTTTTTT. Translation gives CASSYTPGATNEKLFF.

This clonotype turned up a few times. V is TRBV3-1 and J is TRBJ2-3; 12 nucleotides match TRBD1. The V gene's germline CDR1 is LGHDT and CDR2 YNNKEL (reference sequence). The CDR3 is made up of 16 amino acids. V dropped 3 bases and J dropped 4; count of bases not matched to a gene: 5. The CDR3 loop is CASSQMGTGGPDTQYF. As DNA, the CDR3 is TGTGCCAGCAGCCAGATGGGGACAGGGGGCCCAGATACGCAGTATTTT.

Ten or more counts support this clonotype. The chain employs TRBV29-1 and TRBJ2-7; D is possibly TRBD1 (5 bases). The germline CDR1 and CDR2 sequences are SQVTM and ANQGSEA. V dropped 5 bases and J dropped 4 bases, with 12 bases sitting between them. CDR3 length: 12 amino acids. The CDR3 DNA reads TGCAGCGTTCCAGGACAAAGGTACGAGCAGTACTTC. As protein: CSVPGQRYEQYF.

This clonotype was picked up a small number of times. V and J are TRBV30 and TRBJ1-2; 7 bases match TRBD1. J lost 7 bases, V lost 5 bases, and 10 bases had no gene match. The V gene's germline CDR1 is GTSNPN and CDR2 SVGIG (reference sequence). The CDR3 is 13 amino acids. CDR3 amino acids: CAWGRNDRAGYTF. The CDR3 DNA is TGTGCCTGGGGGCGGAACGACAGGGCTGGCTACACCTTC.

This clonotype was observed a handful of times. The chain carries TRBV12-3 or TRBV12-4 and TRBJ2-7, with D tentatively TRBD2 (7 bases). With 5 bases removed from V and 6 bases from J, the gap between germline ends came to 14 bases. The CDR3 extends over 13 amino acids. The CDR3 nucleotides are TGTGCCAGCAGTCTCATAGGGGGGGGCGAGCAGTACTTC. This codes for CASSLIGGGEQYF.

This clonotype has at least ten counts. V and J are TRBV6-1 and TRBJ2-6; D remains unclear. Germline loops: CDR1 MNHNS, CDR2 SASEGT. The ends were cut back, 6 bases at V and 2 bases at J, with 11 bases in the middle. The length of the CDR3 is 15 residues. For the CDR3, the DNA is TGTGCCAGCAGGATACACGGTGCTGGGGCCAACGTCCTGACTTTC. Protein product: CASRIHGAGANVLTF.

Remarks on this clonotype: At one of its ends the junction is not consistent with the germline gene, which may arise from a read error. The chain joins TRBV12-3 or TRBV12-4 to TRBJ2-7, with 9 nucleotides matching TRBD2. This CDR3 is 14 amino acids long. In DNA form, the CDR3 reads TGTGCCAGCAGTCTAGCGGGAATGGACTACGAGCAGTACTTC. Protein product: CASSLAGMDYEQYF.

The chain uses TRBV7-8 and TRBJ1-1; D unclear. The CDR3 has 14 amino acids. V lost 4 bases and J 4 bases, leaving 13 bases between the germline ends. Germline values: CDR1 SGHVS, CDR2 FQNEAQ. The CDR3 DNA is TGTGCCAGCAGCTCAAATACAGTGGGCACTGAAGCTTTCTTT. This gives the protein CASSSNTVGTEAFF. Supplemented by reference TRBV7-8 and TRBJ1-1, the full variable domain reads GAGVSQSPRYKVAKRGQDVALRCDPISGHVSLFWYQQALGQGPEFLTYFQNEAQLDKSGLPSDRFFAERPEGSVSTLKIQRTQQEDSAVYLCASSSNTVGTEAFFGQGTRLTVV.

J is TRBJ1-1 and V is TRBV15, with 7 bases matching TRBD1. This CDR3 contains 13 residues. The V gene end was trimmed by 5 bases and the J gene end by 4 bases; junction bases not matched to a gene: 4. CDR1 is LNHNV, CDR2 YYDKDF, per germline (reference sequence). CDR3 sequence (DNA): TGTGCCACCAGCGGGGGACAGTTCACTGAAGCTTTCTTT. This sequence encodes CATSGGQFTEAFF.

This chain links TRBV12-3 or TRBV12-4 with TRBJ2-1, with D perhaps TRBD2 (6 bases). The CDR3 loop spans 15 amino acids. Trimming took 7 bases from V and 8 from J, leaving 21 bases between them. CDR3 residues: CASKLGTLLLDEQFF. CDR3 sequence (DNA): TGTGCCAGCAAACTAGGGACTCTCCTCTTAGATGAGCAGTTCTTC.

This clonotype appeared a few times. J is TRBJ1-1 and V is TRBV2, with D perhaps matching TRBD1 (6 bases). This CDR3 contains 12 residues. Trimming removed 7 bases at V and 2 bases at J, with 8 bases between. Germline V gives CDR1 SNHLY, CDR2 FYNNEI. The CDR3 DNA is TGTGCCAGCACAGGGGATAACACTGAAGCTTTCTTT. This sequence encodes CASTGDNTEAFF. Full variable domain (outside the CDR3, taken from reference TRBV2 and TRBJ1-1): EPEVTQTPSHQVTQMGQEVILRCVPISNHLYFYWYRQILGQKVEFLVSFYNNEISEKSEIFDDQFSVERPDGSNFTLKIRSTKLEDSAMYFCASTGDNTEAFFGQGTRLTVV.

The chain uses TRBV10-3 and TRBJ2-6; D is undetermined. Trimming took 2 bases from V and 3 from J, leaving 8 bases between them. The CDR3 is 15 amino acids. CDR1 is ENHRY, CDR2 SYGVKD, per germline. The CDR3 DNA is TGTGCCATCAGTGAGGTAGCTAGTGGGGCCAACGTCCTGACTTTC. This codes for CAISEVASGANVLTF.

This clonotype was seen only a few times. This rearrangement joins TRBV5-1 to TRBJ1-6; 9 bases fit TRBD1. Germline V gene lookup returns CDR1 SGHRS and CDR2 YFSETQ. The ends lost 1 base at V and 6 bases at J; junction bases unmatched: 5. The CDR3 is made up of 16 amino acids. The CDR3 protein is CASSLTKTGGNSPLHF. The CDR3 region has the DNA TGCGCCAGCAGCTTGACAAAGACAGGGGGTAATTCACCCCTCCACTTT.

This clonotype was counted between two and nine times. The chain joins TRBV18 to TRBJ2-1; 10 nucleotides line up with TRBD1. The CDR3 is made up of 15 amino acids. Germline CDR1 and CDR2: KGHSH and LQKENI. The V segment lost 0 bases and the J segment 7 bases; nucleotides outside the gene matches: 3. CDR3 DNA: TGTGCCAGCTCACCACCCTGGACAGGGGGAAATGAGCAGTTCTTC. Translating it yields CASSPPWTGGNEQFF.

V and J are TRBV7-3 and TRBJ2-2; 8 bases are shared with TRBD1. Germline lookup yields CDR1 SGHTA and CDR2 FQGTGA. This CDR3 is built from 13 residues. Germline trimming cut 5 bases from V and 7 bases from J; bases unmatched to any gene: 3. The DNA of the CDR3 is TGTGCCAGCAGCACCGGACAGGGCGGGGAGCTGTTTTTT. Protein product: CASSTGQGGELFF.

Of note for this clonotype: This clone may be a read error of a much larger clone one base away. The chain links TRBV20-1 to TRBJ2-7, with 10 nucleotides matching TRBD2. Looked up from germline, CDR1 is DFQATT and CDR2 is SNEGSKA (reference sequence). V was pared by 5 bases and J by 4 bases, with 5 bases of the junction left unmatched. The CDR3 runs 13 residues. The CDR3 DNA follows: TGCAGTGCTCGCGCACTAGCGGGGTACGAGCAGTACTTC. Translation gives CSARALAGYEQYF.

In its sample, this clonotype was seen a few times. This chain connects TRBV7-2 to TRBJ2-7, with 14 bases that match TRBD2. Germline V gene sequence: CDR1 SGHTA, CDR2 FQGNSA. J lost 1 base, V lost 5 bases, and 1 base had no gene match. This CDR3 is 15 amino acids long. CDR3 region: CASSRTSGGSYEQYF. The CDR3 DNA reads as TGTGCCAGCAGCCGGACTAGCGGGGGGTCCTACGAGCAGTACTTC.

This clonotype was seen many times. This chain connects TRBV30 to TRBJ2-7; 9 nucleotides match TRBD1. With V trimmed by 2 bases and J by 5 bases, 7 bases remained unmatched. This CDR3 contains 14 residues. Germline V CDR1 and CDR2: GTSNPN, SVGIG (reference sequence). The CDR3: CAWSPRDRVNEQYF. In nucleotides, the CDR3 is TGTGCCTGGAGTCCCCGGGACAGGGTCAACGAGCAGTACTTC.

This clonotype came up many times. The J gene is TRBJ1-1, the V gene TRBV29-1; TRBD1 matches 10 bases. CDR3 length equals 14 residues. Per the germline V gene, CDR1 is SQVTM and CDR2 is ANQGSEA. V lost 8 bases to trimming and J lost 3 bases; unmatched junction nucleotides: 9. The DNA of the CDR3 is TGCAGCTCCACAACGGGACAGGGGTACACTGAAGCTTTCTTT. Protein sequence: CSSTTGQGYTEAFF.

This clonotype has at least ten counts. The rearrangement links TRBV7-2 to TRBJ2-2, with D perhaps TRBD2 (6 bases). From germline, CDR1 is SGHTA and CDR2 FQGNSA. The CDR3 extends over 16 amino acids. V was cut by 5 bases and J by 2 bases, with 15 bases left in between. Here the CDR3 DNA reads TGTGCCAGCAGCGCCGCCCGCGGGATAAACACCGGGGAGCTGTTTTTT. This encodes CASSAARGINTGELFF.

Ten or more counts support this clonotype. The genes are TRBV4-1 and TRBJ1-4; no firm D call. This CDR3 contains 16 residues. V shed 1 base and J shed 0 bases, with 9 bases lying between them. Germline CDR1 reads MGHRA; CDR2 reads YSYEKL. The CDR3 bases are TGCGCCAGCAGCCAAGCAGGCTTCGCAACTAATGAAAAACTGTTTTTT. Amino acids: CASSQAGFATNEKLFF.

This clonotype showed up just a few times. The chain combines TRBV9 with TRBJ2-7, with 8 nucleotides matching TRBD1. V lost 1 base and J lost 7; bases outside the gene matches: 4. Germline-derived CDR1 and CDR2 are SGDLS and YYNGEE. This CDR3 comprises 13 residues. The CDR3, as DNA: TGTGCCAGCAGCGTACAGGGGGCGGGGGAGCAGTACTTC. Encoded protein: CASSVQGAGEQYF.

This clonotype was counted a few times. The chain recombines TRBV12-3 or TRBV12-4 with TRBJ2-1; perhaps TRBD1 as D (5 bases). V dropped 5 bases and J dropped 0 bases, with 11 bases sitting between them. This CDR3 has 15 amino acids. The CDR3 bases are TGTGCCAGCAGTAAAGGGGCCAGCTCCTACAATGAGCAGTTCTTC. Encoded protein: CASSKGASSYNEQFF.

The rearrangement uses TRBV30 and TRBJ2-3; D is uncertain. Trimming stripped 3 bases from V and 2 bases from J, with 6 bases between. CDR3 length: 12 amino acids. CDR1 and CDR2 from the germline V gene are GTSNPN and SVGIG (reference sequence). DNA for the CDR3: TGTGCCTGGAGCGCCCTCACAGATACGCAGTATTTT. This gives the protein CAWSALTDTQYF. Variable domain in full (rest from reference TRBV30 and TRBJ2-3): SQTIHQWPATLVQPVGSPLSLECTVEGTSNPNLYWYRQAAGRGLQLLFYSVGIGQISSEVPQNLSASRPQDRQFILSSKKLLLSDSGFYLCAWSALTDTQYFGPGTRLTVL.

Only a few counts were recorded for this clonotype. V gene TRBV12-3 or TRBV12-4 combines with J gene TRBJ1-1, with D hard to call. With 2 bases removed from V and 6 bases from J, the gap between germline ends came to 10 bases. The CDR3 sequence is 13 residues long. The CDR3 loop reads CASSLRAAAEAFF. The CDR3 region has the DNA TGTGCCAGCAGTTTAAGGGCGGCCGCTGAAGCTTTCTTT.

Only a few counts were recorded for this clonotype. V is TRBV10-3 and J is TRBJ2-2, with 8 bases aligning to TRBD1. The CDR3 length is 13 residues. Trimming took 11 bases from V and 2 from J; bases not matched to a gene: 4. Germline loops: CDR1 ENHRY, CDR2 SYGVKD. As DNA, the CDR3 is TGTGCCCTAGGACAGGGTAACACCGGGGAGCTGTTTTTT. It codes for CALGQGNTGELFF.

This clonotype has just a few counts. The chain uses TRBV20-1 and TRBJ2-3, with D perhaps matching TRBD2 (5 bases). CDR1 is DFQATT and CDR2 is SNEGSKA in the germline V gene (reference sequence). V lost 5 bases and J lost 6, with 18 bases in between. This CDR3 has 14 amino acids. CDR3 coding DNA: TGCAGTGCTCGTCGGGGAGAATGGGCGGATACGCAGTATTTT. This sequence encodes CSARRGEWADTQYF.

The genes are TRBV5-4 and TRBJ1-2; D might be TRBD1 (5 bases). Germline CDR1 reads SGHNT; CDR2 reads YYREEE (reference sequence). The CDR3 loop spans 13 amino acids. The V gene lost 4 bases and the J gene lost 8 bases, with 15 bases spanning the gap. The chain's CDR3 is CASSRRDDRGYTF. In DNA form, the CDR3 reads TGTGCCAGCAGCCGTAGGGACGACCGGGGCTACACCTTC.

This chain links TRBV20-1 with TRBJ2-5, with TRBD1 identical over 9 bases. The germline V gene has CDR1 DFQATT and CDR2 SNEGSKA (reference sequence). After removal of 1 base from V and 5 bases from J, the junction contained 8 bases not matched to a gene. The CDR3 consists of 15 residues. CDR3 loop: CSARVVGTGFETQYF. CDR3 DNA: TGCAGTGCTAGAGTTGTCGGGACAGGGTTTGAGACCCAGTACTTC.

This clonotype was picked up many times. The V and J genes are TRBV5-1 and TRBJ2-7; D ambiguous. V dropped 2 bases and J dropped 6 bases, with 12 bases sitting between them. The germline V gene encodes CDR1 SGHRS and CDR2 YFSETQ. The CDR3 loop spans 13 amino acids. For the CDR3, the DNA is TGCGCCAGCAGCTTAACGGTATCCGGCGAGCAGTACTTC. It is translated as CASSLTVSGEQYF.

This clonotype was counted at least ten times. V gene TRBV25-1 combines with J gene TRBJ1-1; tentatively, D is TRBD1 (5 bases). The V end was cut by 3 bases, the J end by 1 base, with 12 bases between. Germline CDR1 is MGHDK and CDR2 is SYGVNS. This CDR3 has 15 amino acids. In DNA form, the CDR3 reads TGTGCCAGCAGTGATTCATCGAGGGGGAACACTGAAGCTTTCTTT. It yields the protein CASSDSSRGNTEAFF. Variable domain in full (rest from reference TRBV25-1 and TRBJ1-1): EADIYQTPRYLVIGTGKKITLECSQTMGHDKMYWYQQDPGMELHLIHYSYGVNSTEKGDLSSESTVSRIRTEHFPLTLESARPSHTSQYLCASSDSSRGNTEAFFGQGTRLTVV.

Ten or more counts support this clonotype. This chain joins TRBV7-2 and TRBJ2-3; tentatively, D is TRBD1 or TRBD2 (5 bases each). Germline lookup yields CDR1 SGHTA and CDR2 FQGNSA. V dropped 0 bases and J dropped 6 bases, with 13 bases sitting between them. This CDR3 has 15 amino acids. The CDR3 region has the DNA TGTGCCAGCAGCTTAGCTCCCGGGGCTCGGGATACGCAGTATTTT. This gives the protein CASSLAPGARDTQYF.